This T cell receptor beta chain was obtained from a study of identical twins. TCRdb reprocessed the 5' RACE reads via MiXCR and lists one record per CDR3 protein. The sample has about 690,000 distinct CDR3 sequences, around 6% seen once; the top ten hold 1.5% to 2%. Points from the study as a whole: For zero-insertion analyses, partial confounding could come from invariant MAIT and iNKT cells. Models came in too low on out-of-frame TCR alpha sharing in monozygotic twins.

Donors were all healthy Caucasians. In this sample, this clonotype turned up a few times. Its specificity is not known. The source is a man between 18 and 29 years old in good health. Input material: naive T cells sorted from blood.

DNA for the CDR3: TGTGCCAGCAGCGTAGGGGATATAGCCAAAAACATTCAGTACTTC. It translates to CASSVGDIAKNIQYF. The rearrangement joins TRBV9 to TRBJ2-4; unclear D gene. The germline V and J ends were trimmed by 0 bases and 0 bases, with 7 bases remaining between them. This CDR3 contains 15 residues. The germline V gene encodes CDR1 SGDLS and CDR2 YYNGEE.